This T cell receptor beta chain was captured by sequencing in a study of blood T cell repertoires in COVID-19. Some clones are missing from TCRdb's copy, which holds only in-frame ones; the method was immunoSEQ multiplex PCR. The sample consists of some 97,000 clones, about 86% of them appearing once. The germline gives CDR1 SNHLY, CDR2 FYNNEI. J gave up 6 bases and V 6 bases, and 12 bases lay outside the gene matches. This CDR3 contains 17 residues. The V call is TRBV2, the J call TRBJ2-2; 11 nucleotides line up with TRBD2. The sequence came from a human donor in a cohort sampled during active COVID-19. The material sequenced was peripheral blood. The CDR3 is CASREAQLAGVSGELFF. The CDR3 bases are TGTGCCAGCAGAGAGGCCCAACTAGCGGGAGTCTCCGGGGAGCTGTTTTTT. Drawing the rest from reference TRBV2 and TRBJ2-2, the complete variable domain is EPEVTQTPSHQVTQMGQEVILRCVPISNHLYFYWYRQILGQKVEFLVSFYNNEISEKSEIFDDQFSVERPDGSNFTLKIRSTKLEDSAMYFCASREAQLAGVSGELFFGEGSRLTVL.